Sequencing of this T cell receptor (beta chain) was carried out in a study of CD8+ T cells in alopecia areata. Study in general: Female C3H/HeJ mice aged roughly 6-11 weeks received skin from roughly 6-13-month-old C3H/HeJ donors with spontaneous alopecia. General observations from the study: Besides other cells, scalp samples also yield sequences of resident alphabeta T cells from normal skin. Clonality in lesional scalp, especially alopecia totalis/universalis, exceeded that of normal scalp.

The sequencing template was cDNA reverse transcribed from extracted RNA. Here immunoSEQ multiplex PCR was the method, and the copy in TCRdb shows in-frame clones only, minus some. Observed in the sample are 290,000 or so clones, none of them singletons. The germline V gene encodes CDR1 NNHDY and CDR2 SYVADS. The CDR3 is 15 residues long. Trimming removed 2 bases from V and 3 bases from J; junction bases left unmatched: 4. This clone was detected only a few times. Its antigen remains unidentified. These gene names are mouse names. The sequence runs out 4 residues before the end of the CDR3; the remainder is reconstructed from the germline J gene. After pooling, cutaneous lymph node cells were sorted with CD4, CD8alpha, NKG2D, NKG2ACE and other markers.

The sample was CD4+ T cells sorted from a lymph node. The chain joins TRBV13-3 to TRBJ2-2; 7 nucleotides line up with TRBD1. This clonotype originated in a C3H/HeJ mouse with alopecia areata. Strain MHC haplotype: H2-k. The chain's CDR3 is CASSEGQKDTGQLYF. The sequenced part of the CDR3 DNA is TGTGCCAGCAGTGAGGGACAGAAGGACACCGGG.